This paragraph reports one T cell receptor beta chain. Stated time point: after dendritic cell vaccination, including at tumor progression/relapse. Isocitrate dehydrogenase mutation was absent in all glioblastoma patients. This entry comes from a study of glioma-infiltrating T cells after dendritic cell vaccination. Input was around 2.1 ug genomic DNA, or all available if less. Primers: 60 V beta forward and 13 J beta reverse. TCRdb keeps only in-frame clones here, not all; method: immunoSEQ multiplex PCR. Seen here are about 87,000 clones, less than 90% observed once, and the top ten hold less than 8%. Looked up from germline, CDR1 is SGHAT and CDR2 is FQNNGV. The length of the CDR3 is 13 residues. The V and J ends lost 2 bases and 4 bases respectively, with 8 bases between them.

The chain has TRBV11-2 and TRBJ2-5; D not resolved. This clonotype originated in a human donor with glioblastoma. The material sequenced was blood, taken after dendritic cell vaccination. CDR3 sequence: CASSLQLAETQYF. In nucleotides, the CDR3 is TGTGCCAGCAGCTTACAGTTAGCAGAGACCCAGTACTTC.